The sequence of this T cell receptor (beta chain) was determined in a study of blood T cells in healthy people across ages. Study outcomes and limitations: The authors considered diversity estimates from one million T cells to be underestimates.

Donation came from healthy Caucasian individuals in Russia who were aged 6 to 90. The count of this clonotype is one. Its antigen is unknown. Through a sample-barcoded 5' primer and a J-beta primer mix, a second PCR was run for roughly 6 to 11 cycles. TCRdb recomputed calls from the 5' RACE reads with MiXCR, one row per CDR3 protein. Of about 1,600,000 distinct CDR3 sequences listed, 42% were seen once; the top ten hold approximately 7.9%. The germline CDR1 and CDR2 sequences are SQVTM and ANQGSEA. Trimming pared 3 bases from V and 0 bases from J, leaving 9 bases between. There are 14 residues in the CDR3.

The sequenced sample was blood. The receptor's source is a woman between 18 and 30 years old in good health. The chain combines TRBV29-1 with TRBJ2-4; tentatively, D is TRBD1 or TRBD2 (5 bases each). The CDR3 protein is CSVEGDLAKNIQYF. For the CDR3, the DNA is TGCAGCGTTGAGGGGGACCTAGCCAAAAACATTCAGTACTTC.